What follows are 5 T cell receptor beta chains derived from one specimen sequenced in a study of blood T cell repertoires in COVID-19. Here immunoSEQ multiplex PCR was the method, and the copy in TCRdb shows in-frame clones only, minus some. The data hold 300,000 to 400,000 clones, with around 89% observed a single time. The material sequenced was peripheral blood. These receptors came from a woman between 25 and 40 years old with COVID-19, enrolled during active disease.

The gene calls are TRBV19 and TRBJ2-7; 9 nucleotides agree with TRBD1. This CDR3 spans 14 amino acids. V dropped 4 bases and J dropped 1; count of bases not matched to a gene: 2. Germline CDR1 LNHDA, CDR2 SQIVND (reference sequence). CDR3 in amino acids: CASSTGTGSYEQYF. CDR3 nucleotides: TGTGCCAGTAGTACCGGGACAGGGTCCTACGAGCAGTACTTC.

The CDR3 protein is CASNAPGLGPYEQYF. CDR3 in DNA: TGTGCCAGCAACGCTCCGGGACTGGGACCTTACGAGCAGTACTTC. V usage is TRBV7-9 and J usage is TRBJ2-7, with a possible D match to TRBD2 (6 bases). This CDR3 contains 15 residues. Trimming took off 7 bases at V and 4 bases at J, with 20 bases between the two ends. Germline values: CDR1 SEHNR, CDR2 FQNEAQ (reference sequence). The complete variable domain, with remaining parts taken from reference TRBV7-9 and TRBJ2-7, reads DTGVSQNPRHKITKRGQNVTFRCDPISEHNRLYWYRQTLGQGPEFLTYFQNEAQLEKSRLLSDRFSAERPKGSFSTLEIQRTEQGDSAMYLCASNAPGLGPYEQYFGPGTRLTVT.

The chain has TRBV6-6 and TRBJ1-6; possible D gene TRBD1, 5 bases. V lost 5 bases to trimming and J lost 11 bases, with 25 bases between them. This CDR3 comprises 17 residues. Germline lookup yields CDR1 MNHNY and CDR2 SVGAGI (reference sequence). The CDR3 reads CASSPRVYPSMGPPLHF. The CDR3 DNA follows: TGTGCCAGCAGTCCCCGGGTTTACCCTTCGATGGGGCCACCCCTCCACTTT.

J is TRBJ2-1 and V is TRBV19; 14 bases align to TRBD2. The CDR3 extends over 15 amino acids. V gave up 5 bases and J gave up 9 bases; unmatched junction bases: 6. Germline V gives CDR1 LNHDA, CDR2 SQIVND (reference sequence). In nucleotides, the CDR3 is TGTGCCAGTAGTTCCGGGACTAGCGGGGGTGGTGAGCAGTTCTTC. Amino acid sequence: CASSSGTSGGGEQFF.

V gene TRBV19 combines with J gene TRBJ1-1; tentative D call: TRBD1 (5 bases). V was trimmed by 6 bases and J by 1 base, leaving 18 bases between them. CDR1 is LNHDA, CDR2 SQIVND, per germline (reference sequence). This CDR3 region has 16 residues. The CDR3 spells CASRWEAGRTNTEAFF. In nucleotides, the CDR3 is TGTGCCAGTAGATGGGAAGCGGGACGAACGAACACTGAAGCTTTCTTT.